Included here is one T cell receptor (beta chain) sequence, with context. Its target is not known. The assay was immunoSEQ multiplex PCR, and TCRdb's table has in-frame clones only and misses some. The sample lists under 85,000 clones; about 88% were seen once. This entry comes from a study of T cell responses to AZD1222 COVID-19 vaccine. Study-level results: Just a handful of AZD1222 recipients were seropositive at baseline. Nearly half of spike-specific TCRs reportedly target unmutated variant regions.

Trimming cost V 6 bases and J 8 bases; bases outside gene matches: 11. The V gene's germline CDR1 is ENHRY and CDR2 SYGVKD. The CDR3 is made up of 15 amino acids. The chain combines TRBV10-3 with TRBJ2-1; 9 bases are a match to TRBD1. The TCR was taken from an adult in good health. Sequences were derived from peripheral blood, sampled on day 0 of AZD1222 vaccination. The CDR3 coding sequence is TGTGCCATCAGCAATACCGGGACAGGGAACGATGAGCAGTTCTTC. It translates to CAISNTGTGNDEQFF.